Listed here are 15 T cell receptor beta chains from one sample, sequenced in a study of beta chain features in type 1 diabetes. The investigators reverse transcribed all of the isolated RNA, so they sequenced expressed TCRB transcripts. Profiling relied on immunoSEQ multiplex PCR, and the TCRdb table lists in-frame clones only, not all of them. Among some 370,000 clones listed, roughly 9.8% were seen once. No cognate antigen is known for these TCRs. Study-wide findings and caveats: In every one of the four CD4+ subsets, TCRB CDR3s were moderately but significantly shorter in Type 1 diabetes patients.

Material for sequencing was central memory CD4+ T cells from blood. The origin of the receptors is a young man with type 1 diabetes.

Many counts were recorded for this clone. The CDR3 sequence is CASSNPGPEAFF. In DNA, the CDR3 is TGTGCCAGTAGTAACCCGGGCCCTGAAGCTTTCTTT. V usage is TRBV19 and J usage is TRBJ1-1; D call uncertain. In germline, CDR1 is LNHDA, CDR2 SQIVND (reference sequence). Trimming took off 4 bases at V and 6 bases at J, with 9 bases between the two ends. The CDR3 sequence is 12 residues long. Drawing the rest from reference TRBV19 and TRBJ1-1, the complete variable domain is DGGITQSPKYLFRKEGQNVTLSCEQNLNHDAMYWYRQDPGQGLRLIYYSQIVNDFQKGDIAEGYSVSREKKESFPLTVTSAQKNPTAFYLCASSNPGPEAFFGQGTRLTVV.

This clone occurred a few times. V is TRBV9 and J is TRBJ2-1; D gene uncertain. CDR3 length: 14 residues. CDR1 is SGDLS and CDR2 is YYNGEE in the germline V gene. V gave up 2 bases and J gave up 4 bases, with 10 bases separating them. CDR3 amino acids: CASSVRTDYNEQFF. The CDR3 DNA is TGTGCCAGCAGCGTCAGGACGGATTACAATGAGCAGTTCTTC.

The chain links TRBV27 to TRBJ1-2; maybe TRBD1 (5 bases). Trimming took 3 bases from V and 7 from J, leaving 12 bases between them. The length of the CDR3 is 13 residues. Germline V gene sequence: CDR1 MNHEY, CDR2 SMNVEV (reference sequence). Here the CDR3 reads CASSFKSQGGYTF. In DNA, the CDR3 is TGTGCCAGCAGTTTTAAATCTCAGGGTGGCTACACCTTC.

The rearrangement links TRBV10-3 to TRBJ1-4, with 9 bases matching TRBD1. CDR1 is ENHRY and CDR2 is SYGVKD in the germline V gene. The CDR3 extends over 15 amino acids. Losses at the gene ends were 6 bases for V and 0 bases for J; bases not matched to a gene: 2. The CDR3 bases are TGTGCCATCAGGGGACAGGGTACAACTAATGAAAAACTGTTTTTT. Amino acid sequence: CAIRGQGTTNEKLFF.

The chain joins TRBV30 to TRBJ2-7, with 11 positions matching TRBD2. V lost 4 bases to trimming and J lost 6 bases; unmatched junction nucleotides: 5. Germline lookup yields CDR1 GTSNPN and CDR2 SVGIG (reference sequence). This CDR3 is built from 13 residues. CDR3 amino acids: CAWITSGGIEQYF. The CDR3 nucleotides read TGTGCCTGGATTACTAGCGGGGGCATCGAGCAGTACTTC.

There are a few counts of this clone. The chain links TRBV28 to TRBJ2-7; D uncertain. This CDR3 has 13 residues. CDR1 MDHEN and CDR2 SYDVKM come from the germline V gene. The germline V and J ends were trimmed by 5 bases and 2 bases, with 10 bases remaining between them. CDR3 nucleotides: TGTGCCAGCAGTGGTCGGCCGCCCTACGAGCAGTACTTC. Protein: CASSGRPPYEQYF.

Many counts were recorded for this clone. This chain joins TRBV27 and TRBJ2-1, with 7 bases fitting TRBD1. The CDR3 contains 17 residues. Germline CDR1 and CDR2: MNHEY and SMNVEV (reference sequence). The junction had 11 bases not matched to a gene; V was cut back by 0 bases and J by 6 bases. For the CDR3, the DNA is TGTGCCAGCAGTTTATCGATATGGGACAGCAGACTCAATGAGCAGTTCTTC. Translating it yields CASSLSIWDSRLNEQFF.

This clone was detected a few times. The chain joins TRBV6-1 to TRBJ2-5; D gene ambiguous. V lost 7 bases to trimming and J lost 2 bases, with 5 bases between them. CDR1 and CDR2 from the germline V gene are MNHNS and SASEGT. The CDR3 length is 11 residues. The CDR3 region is CASMGQETQYF. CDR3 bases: TGTGCCAGCATGGGTCAAGAGACCCAGTACTTC.

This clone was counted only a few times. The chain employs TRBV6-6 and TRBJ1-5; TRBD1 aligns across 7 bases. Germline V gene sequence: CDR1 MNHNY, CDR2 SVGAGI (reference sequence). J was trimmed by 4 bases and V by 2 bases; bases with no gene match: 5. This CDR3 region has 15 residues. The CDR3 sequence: CASSYPAGGNQPQHF. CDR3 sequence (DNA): TGTGCCAGCAGTTACCCGGCAGGGGGTAATCAGCCCCAGCATTTT.

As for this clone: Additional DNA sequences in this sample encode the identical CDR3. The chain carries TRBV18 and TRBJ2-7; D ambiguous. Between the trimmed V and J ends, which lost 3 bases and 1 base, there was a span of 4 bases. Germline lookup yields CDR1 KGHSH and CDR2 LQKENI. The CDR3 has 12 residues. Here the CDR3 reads CASSPESYEQYF. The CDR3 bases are TGTGCCAGCTCACCGGAATCCTACGAGCAGTACTTC.

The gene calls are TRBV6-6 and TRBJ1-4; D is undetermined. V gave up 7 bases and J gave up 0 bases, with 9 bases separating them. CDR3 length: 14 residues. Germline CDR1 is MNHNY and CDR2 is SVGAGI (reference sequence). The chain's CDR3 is CASKSDPTNEKLFF. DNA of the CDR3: TGTGCCAGCAAGTCGGACCCAACTAATGAAAAACTGTTTTTT.

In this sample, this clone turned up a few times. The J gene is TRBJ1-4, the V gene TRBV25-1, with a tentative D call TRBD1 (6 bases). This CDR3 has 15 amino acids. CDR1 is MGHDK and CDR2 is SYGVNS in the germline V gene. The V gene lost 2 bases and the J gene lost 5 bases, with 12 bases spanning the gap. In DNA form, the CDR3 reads TGTGCCAGCAGTGAACCGACAGGACGAAATGAAAAACTGTTTTTT. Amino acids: CASSEPTGRNEKLFF.

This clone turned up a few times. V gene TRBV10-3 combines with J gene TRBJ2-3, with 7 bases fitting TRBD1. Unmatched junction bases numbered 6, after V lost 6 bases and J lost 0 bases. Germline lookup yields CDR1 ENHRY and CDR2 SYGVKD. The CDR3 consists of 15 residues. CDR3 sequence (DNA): TGTGCCATCAGGGGGGACAGATCTAGCACAGATACGCAGTATTTT. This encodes CAIRGDRSSTDTQYF.

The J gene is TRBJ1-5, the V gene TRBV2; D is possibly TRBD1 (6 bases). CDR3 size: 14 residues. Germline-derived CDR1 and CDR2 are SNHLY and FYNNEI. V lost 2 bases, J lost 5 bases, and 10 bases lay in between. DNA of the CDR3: TGTGCCAGCAGTGAATGGGGGGCAGATCAGCCCCAGCATTTT. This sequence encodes CASSEWGADQPQHF.

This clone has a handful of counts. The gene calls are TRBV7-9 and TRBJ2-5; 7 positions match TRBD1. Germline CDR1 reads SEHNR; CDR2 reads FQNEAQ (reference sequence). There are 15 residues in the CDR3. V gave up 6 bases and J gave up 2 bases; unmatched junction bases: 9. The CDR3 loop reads CASRRPGQSQETQYF. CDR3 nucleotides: TGTGCCAGCAGACGCCCGGGACAGTCTCAAGAGACCCAGTACTTC.